What follows are 23 T cell receptor beta chains derived from one specimen sequenced in a study of OX40 agonist ivuxolimab in advanced cancers. Some clones are missing from TCRdb's copy, which holds only in-frame ones; the method was immunoSEQ multiplex PCR. Of over 80,000 clones in the sample, 83% were seen once. The sequencing used CD4+ or CD8+ T cells sorted from blood, collected in a trial of the OX40 agonist ivuxolimab. These receptors originate from an adult with an advanced solid tumor such as melanoma, head and neck, liver or kidney cancer.

V gene TRBV6-6 combines with J gene TRBJ1-2; 7 nucleotides agree with TRBD1. Looked up from germline, CDR1 is MNHNY and CDR2 is SVGAGI (reference sequence). The CDR3 loop spans 14 amino acids. Trimming removed 6 bases from V and 4 bases from J; junction bases left unmatched: 8. The CDR3 region has the DNA TGTGCCAGCAGACAACACAGGGGTGGCTATGGCTACACCTTC. It yields the protein CASRQHRGGYGYTF.

The J gene is TRBJ2-2, the V gene TRBV25-1; tentatively, D is TRBD2 (7 bases). V lost 6 bases and J lost 0, with 14 bases in between. The CDR3 spans 16 residues. Germline values: CDR1 MGHDK, CDR2 SYGVNS. CDR3 residues: CASSKPGGANTGELFF. CDR3 bases: TGTGCCAGCAGCAAGCCGGGGGGCGCGAACACCGGGGAGCTGTTTTTT.

The chain carries TRBV27 and TRBJ2-1, with TRBD2 matching over 8 bases. This CDR3 has 17 residues. The ends lost 1 base at V and 7 bases at J; junction bases unmatched: 12. Germline CDR1 and CDR2: MNHEY and SMNVEV (reference sequence). This CDR3 reads CASSLWIAGTLANEQFF. CDR3 coding DNA: TGTGCCAGCAGTTTATGGATAGCGGGAACGCTGGCTAATGAGCAGTTCTTC.

The rearrangement links TRBV5-1 to TRBJ2-5; D gene uncertain. The CDR3 loop spans 14 amino acids. V was shortened by 0 bases and J by 2 bases, with 8 bases between the two germline ends. Germline V CDR1 and CDR2: SGHRS, YFSETQ. CDR3 loop: CASSLVTAQETQYF. For the CDR3, the DNA is TGCGCCAGCAGCTTGGTGACTGCTCAAGAGACCCAGTACTTC.

Concerning this clone: In the same sample, other DNA sequences code for this CDR3. The gene calls are TRBV6-5 and TRBJ1-4, with a possible D match to TRBD1 (6 bases). Trimming removed 6 bases at V and 8 bases at J, with 10 bases between. The CDR3 spans 12 residues. Germline V CDR1 and CDR2: MNHEY, SVGAGI. The CDR3 DNA reads as TGTGCCAGCAGGAACGACAGGGAAAAACTGTTTTTT. This codes for CASRNDREKLFF.

The V call is TRBV2, the J call TRBJ2-5; D is perhaps TRBD1 (5 bases). CDR3 length equals 15 residues. Germline CDR1 and CDR2: SNHLY and FYNNEI. V dropped 0 bases and J dropped 5 bases, with 13 bases sitting between them. CDR3 sequence reads: CASSEALGSGETQYF. CDR3 bases: TGTGCCAGCAGTGAAGCATTAGGGTCAGGGGAGACCCAGTACTTC. The full variable domain, rest sourced from reference TRBV2 and TRBJ2-5, is EPEVTQTPSHQVTQMGQEVILRCVPISNHLYFYWYRQILGQKVEFLVSFYNNEISEKSEIFDDQFSVERPDGSNFTLKIRSTKLEDSAMYFCASSEALGSGETQYFGPGTRLLVL.

The gene calls are TRBV5-1 and TRBJ2-1, with a tentative D call TRBD1 (6 bases). The length of the CDR3 is 15 residues. Germline V gene lookup returns CDR1 SGHRS and CDR2 YFSETQ. V lost 2 bases and J lost 2, with 11 bases in between. Here the CDR3 reads CASSLFAGAYNEQFF. The CDR3 nucleotides are TGCGCCAGCAGCTTATTTGCAGGGGCCTACAATGAGCAGTTCTTC.

This chain joins TRBV19 and TRBJ2-5, with D possibly being TRBD2 (6 bases). This CDR3 has 12 residues. Trimming took off 7 bases at V and 4 bases at J, with 10 bases between the two ends. CDR1 is LNHDA, CDR2 SQIVND, per germline (reference sequence). As DNA, the CDR3 is TGTGCCAGTAAGGAGGGCGGAGAGACCCAGTACTTC. This codes for CASKEGGETQYF.

This clone showed up just a few times. The chain combines TRBV7-9 with TRBJ1-6; D not certain. The CDR3 is 14 amino acids. Germline V CDR1 and CDR2: SEHNR, FQNEAQ (reference sequence). V lost 1 base and J lost 9, with 10 bases in between. The CDR3 DNA is TGTGCCAGCAGCTTAGGGACGGTGGGTTCACCCCTCCACTTT. It specifies CASSLGTVGSPLHF.

A single count supports this clone. The genes are TRBV5-8 and TRBJ2-3, with D perhaps TRBD1 (6 bases). The CDR3 totals 16 residues. Per germline, CDR1 SGHTS and CDR2 YDEGEE. The V and J ends lost 4 bases and 2 bases respectively, with 17 bases between them. CDR3 nucleotide sequence: TGTGCCAGCAGCCGCGGATCTACAGGGACCACAGATACGCAGTATTTT. This translates into CASSRGSTGTTDTQYF.

The chain links TRBV29-1 to TRBJ2-7; D gene unclear. V gave up 4 bases and J gave up 0 bases, with 7 bases separating them. The CDR3 length is 12 residues. Per the germline V gene, CDR1 is SQVTM and CDR2 is ANQGSEA. The CDR3 DNA sequence: TGCAGCGTTGGAAAGGACTCCTACGAGCAGTACTTC. Its protein is CSVGKDSYEQYF.

The V gene is TRBV18, the J gene TRBJ2-1; maybe TRBD2 (6 bases). The CDR3 extends over 14 amino acids. CDR1 and CDR2 from the germline V gene are KGHSH and LQKENI. The V end lost 2 bases, the J end lost 6 bases, and 11 bases lay between the germline ends. The CDR3 sequence is CASSPGAGRNEQFF. The DNA for the CDR3 is TGTGCCAGCTCACCAGGGGCGGGGCGCAATGAGCAGTTCTTC.

This clone was counted only a few times. The rearrangement joins TRBV18 to TRBJ1-2, with D possibly being TRBD1 (5 bases). Between the trimmed V and J ends, which lost 2 bases and 8 bases, there was a span of 18 bases. The CDR3 is 15 residues long. Germline V gene data show CDR1 as KGHSH and CDR2 as LQKENI. CDR3 protein: CASSPGRPPEGGYTF. The CDR3 coding sequence is TGTGCCAGCTCACCAGGGAGGCCTCCGGAGGGGGGCTACACCTTC. Based on the CDR3 plus reference TRBV18 and TRBJ1-2, the full variable domain is NAGVMQNPRHLVRRRGQEARLRCSPMKGHSHVYWYRQLPEEGLKFMVYLQKENIIDESGMPKERFSAEFPKEGPSILRIQQVVRGDSAAYFCASSPGRPPEGGYTFGSGTRLTVV.

The chain combines TRBV2 with TRBJ1-5; 9 bases align to TRBD1. V lost 4 bases to trimming and J lost 6 bases; unmatched junction nucleotides: 10. Per the germline V gene, CDR1 is SNHLY and CDR2 is FYNNEI. This CDR3 comprises 16 residues. The CDR3 is CASSGGSGQGGQPQHF. In nucleotides, the CDR3 is TGTGCCAGCAGTGGCGGATCGGGACAGGGAGGTCAGCCCCAGCATTTT. Variable domain in full (rest from reference TRBV2 and TRBJ1-5): EPEVTQTPSHQVTQMGQEVILRCVPISNHLYFYWYRQILGQKVEFLVSFYNNEISEKSEIFDDQFSVERPDGSNFTLKIRSTKLEDSAMYFCASSGGSGQGGQPQHFGDGTRLSIL.

The chain has TRBV28 and TRBJ1-5; D gene unclear. Trimming took off 3 bases at V and 2 bases at J, with 14 bases between the two ends. Germline assignment: CDR1 MDHEN and CDR2 SYDVKM. The CDR3 is 16 residues long. Here the CDR3 reads CASSFGQPQGNQPQHF. The CDR3 nucleotides read TGTGCCAGCAGTTTTGGGCAGCCCCAAGGCAATCAGCCCCAGCATTTT.

The chain recombines TRBV4-2 with TRBJ2-7, with TRBD1 matching over 7 bases. CDR1 and CDR2 from the germline V gene are LGHNA and YNFKEQ. This CDR3 spans 16 amino acids. Unmatched junction bases numbered 11, after V lost 3 bases and J lost 3 bases. Here the CDR3 reads CASSQAPPQGVYEQYF. As DNA, the CDR3 is TGTGCCAGCAGCCAGGCCCCCCCCCAGGGGGTCTACGAGCAGTACTTC.

V is TRBV2 and J is TRBJ1-2; D not resolved. Germline lookup yields CDR1 SNHLY and CDR2 FYNNEI. Trimming left V 1 base short and J 8 bases short, with 14 bases between. The CDR3 extends over 14 amino acids. Written as DNA, the CDR3 is TGTGCCAGCAGTGAAGACCTCGGGGTGGGGGGCTACACCTTC. Residues: CASSEDLGVGGYTF.

V gene TRBV5-8 combines with J gene TRBJ2-6; 7 nucleotides line up with TRBD1. V trimming: 9 bases; J trimming: 0 bases; junction bases outside the gene matches: 3. CDR1 is SGHTS, CDR2 YDEGEE, per germline. This CDR3 is built from 14 residues. In DNA form, the CDR3 reads TGTGCCAAAGACAGGGCCTCTGGGGCCAACGTCCTGACTTTC. Its protein product is CAKDRASGANVLTF.

The V call is TRBV27, the J call TRBJ2-5; 9 bases agree with TRBD1. Looked up from germline, CDR1 is MNHEY and CDR2 is SMNVEV (reference sequence). V lost 6 bases to trimming and J lost 2 bases; unmatched junction nucleotides: 4. This CDR3 region has 14 residues. CDR3 sequence (DNA): TGTGCCAGCAGGGGGACAGGGCAACAAGAGACCCAGTACTTC. It yields the protein CASRGTGQQETQYF.

The chain has TRBV7-9 and TRBJ2-3, with 8 bases aligning to TRBD2. CDR1 is SEHNR, CDR2 FQNEAQ, per germline (reference sequence). This CDR3 has 15 residues. Germline trimming cut 3 bases from V and 0 bases from J; bases unmatched to any gene: 2. In nucleotides, the CDR3 is TGTGCCAGCAGCTTCGGGACTAGGAGCACAGATACGCAGTATTTT. This codes for CASSFGTRSTDTQYF. The entire variable domain, with the rest obtained from reference TRBV7-9 and TRBJ2-3, is as follows: DTGVSQNPRHKITKRGQNVTFRCDPISEHNRLYWYRQTLGQGPEFLTYFQNEAQLEKSRLLSDRFSAERPKGSFSTLEIQRTEQGDSAMYLCASSFGTRSTDTQYFGPGTRLTVL.

The chain has TRBV5-4 and TRBJ2-5; possible D gene TRBD2, 6 bases. Germline V CDR1 and CDR2: SGHNT, YYREEE (reference sequence). This CDR3 spans 14 amino acids. Trimming left V 3 bases short and J 3 bases short, with 12 bases between. Here the CDR3 reads CASSSRGGKETQYF. In nucleotides, the CDR3 is TGTGCCAGCAGCTCCCGAGGAGGGAAAGAGACCCAGTACTTC.

The chain joins TRBV6-5 to TRBJ1-1; 7 nucleotides agree with TRBD1. The CDR3 runs to 13 residues. V was clipped by 4 bases and J by 8 bases; unmatched bases: 7. CDR1 and CDR2 from the germline V gene are MNHEY and SVGAGI. CDR3 residues: CASSSPGGIEAFF. The CDR3 DNA reads as TGTGCCAGCAGTTCTCCAGGGGGTATAGAAGCTTTCTTT.

The V call is TRBV7-2, the J call TRBJ2-7, with D uncertain. V was shortened by 1 base and J by 9 bases, with 7 bases between the two germline ends. The CDR3 has 11 amino acids. Germline V CDR1 and CDR2: SGHTA, FQGNSA. CDR3 sequence: CASSLGTTQYF. CDR3 DNA: TGTGCCAGCAGCTTAGGGACGACGCAGTACTTC.